The rows below give T cell receptor beta chains drawn from one sample of a study of blood T cell repertoires in COVID-19. This table comes from immunoSEQ multiplex PCR, and its TCRdb copy is limited to in-frame clones, with some not included. The data contain approximately 92,000 clones, around four fifths of them singletons. Sequenced material: peripheral blood. These receptors came from a man between 50 and 59 years old with acute or convalescent COVID-19. Each CDR3 is given with its conserved first and last residue. A D gene is named only where the DNA matches it firmly. For some rows the clone size is stated as once, few or many, or as a class when expanded; others skip it.

d_call clone_size j_call v_call cdr3_aa cdr3_nt
. . TRBJ1-1 TRBV12-3/TRBV12-4 CASSFGTEAFF TGTGCCAGCAGTTTCGGGACAGAAGCTTTCTTT
TRBD2 . TRBJ2-3 TRBV19 CASRLAGTDTQYF TGTGCCAGTCGACTAGCGGGGACAGATACGCAGTATTTT
TRBD2 . TRBJ2-2 TRBV10-3 CAISDGAGVAGELFF TGTGCCATCAGTGATGGGGCGGGAGTAGCCGGGGAGCTGTTTTTT
TRBD1 . TRBJ2-5 TRBV2 CASSGQGARETQYF TGTGCCAGCAGTGGACAGGGGGCGAGGGAGACCCAGTACTTC
. . TRBJ2-6 TRBV4-1 CASSLWGSGANVLTF TGCGCCAGCAGCCTATGGGGCTCAGGGGCCAACGTCCTGACTTTC
TRBD2 . TRBJ2-4 TRBV7-2 CASSPTSGRQNIQYF TGTGCCAGCAGCCCGACTAGCGGGAGGCAAAACATTCAGTACTTC
. . TRBJ2-1 TRBV7-7 CASSLGSSGPYNEQFF TGTGCCAGCAGCTTAGGAAGTAGCGGACCCTACAATGAGCAGTTCTTC
TRBD2 once TRBJ2-1 TRBV3-1/TRBV3-2 CASSHLAGGRYNEQFF TGTGCCAGCAGCCATTTAGCGGGGGGGCGCTACAATGAGCAGTTCTTC
TRBD2 . TRBJ2-1 TRBV7-2 CASSLRFTSGRGREQFF TGTGCCAGCAGCTTAAGATTTACTAGCGGGAGGGGAAGGGAGCAGTTCTTC
. few TRBJ1-3 TRBV9 CASSTSGGGNTIYF TGTGCCAGCAGCACCTCGGGTGGCGGAAACACCATATATTTT
TRBD2 . TRBJ2-1 TRBV11-2 CASSLDRGGLAGYNEQFF TGTGCCAGCAGCTTAGATCGGGGGGGACTAGCGGGTTACAATGAGCAGTTCTTC
. . TRBJ1-6 TRBV27 CASSFQQPNSPLHF TGTGCCAGCAGTTTTCAACAGCCCAATTCACCCCTCCACTTT
. . TRBJ1-1 TRBV3-1/TRBV3-2 CASSRSTGGEAFF TGTGCCAGCAGCCGATCGACGGGGGGCGAAGCTTTCTTT
. . TRBJ2-7 TRBV4-1 CASSQGLTASYEQYF TGCGCCAGCAGCCAGGGATTGACAGCATCCTACGAGCAGTACTTC
. . TRBJ2-7 TRBV7-9 CASSSYRDHEQYF TGTGCCAGCAGCTCGTACAGGGATCACGAGCAGTACTTC
TRBD1 . TRBJ1-2 TRBV20-1 CSASGSTGQGYTF TGCAGTGCTAGTGGCTCGACAGGGCAGGGCTACACCTTC
. . TRBJ2-7 TRBV12-3/TRBV12-4 CASRTEGGKQYF TGTGCCAGCAGGACCGAGGGGGGGAAGCAGTACTTC
. . TRBJ2-3 TRBV7-2 CASAIDRLSTDTQYF TGTGCCAGCGCCATAGACAGGCTCAGCACAGATACGCAGTATTTT
TRBD1 . TRBJ2-4 TRBV7-9 CASSLVGTGYVNSNIQYF TGTGCCAGCAGCTTAGTAGGGACAGGGTACGTTAATTCAAACATTCAGTACTTC
TRBD1 . TRBJ1-1 TRBV5-1 CASRQGAMNTEAFF TGCGCCAGCCGACAGGGGGCCATGAACACTGAAGCTTTCTTT
TRBD2 . TRBJ2-7 TRBV4-1 CASSQDVAGGSYEQYF TGCGCCAGCAGCCAAGATGTAGCGGGGGGGTCCTACGAGCAGTACTTC
TRBD2 . TRBJ2-1 TRBV7-8 CASSLDGRLAWYNEQFF TGTGCCAGCAGCTTAGACGGTAGACTAGCATGGTACAATGAGCAGTTCTTC
. . TRBJ2-5 TRBV11-2 CASSVNGGQVRETQYF TGTGCCAGCAGCGTCAACGGGGGGCAGGTTCGGGAGACCCAGTACTTC
. . TRBJ1-5 TRBV7-2 CASSLAGGGNQPQHF TGTGCCAGCAGCTTAGCTGGGGGCGGCAATCAGCCCCAGCATTTT
. . TRBJ1-2 TRBV7-9 CASSNDRKGVYGYTF TGTGCCAGCAGCAATGACAGGAAGGGGGTCTATGGCTACACCTTC
TRBD1 . TRBJ1-2 TRBV4-3 CASSQEGQGAYGYTF TGCGCCAGCAGCCAAGAGGGACAGGGGGCCTATGGCTACACCTTC
. . TRBJ1-1 TRBV5-1 CASSSRTENTEAFF TGCGCCAGCAGCTCGCGGACAGAGAACACTGAAGCTTTCTTT
TRBD1 . TRBJ1-3 TRBV5-5 CASSSGPTGGQENTIYF TGTGCCAGCAGCTCAGGACCGACAGGGGGGCAGGAAAACACCATATATTTT
TRBD1 . TRBJ1-4 TRBV4-3 CASSQDFGQGNEKLFF TGCGCCAGCAGCCAAGATTTTGGACAGGGGAATGAAAAACTGTTTTTT
TRBD1 . TRBJ1-3 TRBV15 CATSRDLRQGSFSGNTIYF TGTGCCACCAGCAGAGATCTGCGACAGGGGTCCTTCTCTGGAAACACCATATATTTT
TRBD2 . TRBJ2-1 TRBV7-2 CASSLGLAGETEQFF TGTGCCAGCAGCTTAGGACTAGCGGGAGAGACTGAGCAGTTCTTC
. . TRBJ1-3 TRBV4-3 CASSQAGASSGNTIYF TGCGCCAGCAGCCAAGCAGGGGCTAGCTCTGGAAACACCATATATTTT
TRBD1 . TRBJ2-7 TRBV25-1 CASSRGQPYEQYF TGTGCCAGCAGCCGGGGACAGCCCTACGAGCAGTACTTC
. . TRBJ2-7 TRBV5-5 CASKGTTYEQYF TGTGCCAGCAAAGGGACAACCTACGAGCAGTACTTC
. . TRBJ2-7 TRBV28 CASSLGSGTYEQYF TGTGCCAGCAGTTTAGGGTCCGGGACCTACGAGCAGTACTTC
. once TRBJ2-5 TRBV9 CASSVGRETQYF TGTGCCAGCAGCGTAGGGAGAGAGACCCAGTACTTC
TRBD2 . TRBJ2-1 TRBV28 CASSPLPTSGTYNEQFF TGTGCCAGCAGTCCTCTCCCTACTAGCGGAACCTACAATGAGCAGTTCTTC
TRBD1 . TRBJ1-4 TRBV5-6 CASSRGQGTTNEKLFF TGTGCCAGCAGCCGGGGACAGGGGACAACTAATGAAAAACTGTTTTTT
TRBD1 . TRBJ1-5 TRBV11-3 CASSPGQGAHQPQHF TGTGCCAGCAGCCCAGGACAGGGGGCACACCAGCCCCAGCATTTT
TRBD2 few TRBJ2-3 TRBV19 CASSIGGTSGTDTQYF TGTGCCAGTAGTATAGGGGGGACTAGCGGCACAGATACGCAGTATTTT
TRBD2 . TRBJ2-4 TRBV27 CASSPGTSGGGGNIQYF TGTGCCAGCAGTCCCGGGACTAGCGGGGGCGGTGGTAACATTCAGTACTTC